The T cell receptor (beta chain) described here comes from a study of blood T cell repertoires in COVID-19. The wider study: Both acute and convalescent COVID-19 samples were obtained from the United States, Italy and Spain. Sample material is recorded as cDNA or gDNA derived from T cells, B-cell-depleted T cells, or PBMCs.

This clone was seen more than once but under ten times. Original handling: Researchers report that nucleated cell counts were estimated from reference gene primer amplification. Profiled with immunoSEQ multiplex PCR; TCRdb holds only in-frame clones, not every one. The V and J calls and clone size are taken from that table; D and trimming were inferred from the DNA. This table has around 59,000 clones, more than 60% appearing once. Germline values: CDR1 KGHDR, CDR2 SFDVKD. The germline V and J ends were trimmed by 5 bases and 8 bases, with 17 bases remaining between them. The CDR3 sequence is 14 residues long.

The chain is built from TRBV24-1 and TRBJ1-2; D perhaps matches TRBD1 (5 bases). The specimen sequenced was peripheral blood. This TCR derives from a woman aged 45-60 years with active or convalescent COVID-19. CDR3: CATSGSRELGGYTF. CDR3 bases: TGTGCCACCAGTGGTAGCAGGGAATTGGGAGGCTACACCTTC.